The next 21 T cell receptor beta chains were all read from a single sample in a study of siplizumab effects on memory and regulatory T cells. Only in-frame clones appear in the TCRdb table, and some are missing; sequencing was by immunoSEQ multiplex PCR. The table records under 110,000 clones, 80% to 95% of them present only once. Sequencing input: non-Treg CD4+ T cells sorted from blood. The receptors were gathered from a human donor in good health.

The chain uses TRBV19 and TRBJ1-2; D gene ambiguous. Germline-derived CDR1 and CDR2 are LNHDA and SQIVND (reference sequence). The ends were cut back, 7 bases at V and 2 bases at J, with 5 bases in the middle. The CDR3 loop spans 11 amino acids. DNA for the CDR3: TGTGCCAGTACTGAAAACTATGGCTACACCTTC. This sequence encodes CASTENYGYTF.

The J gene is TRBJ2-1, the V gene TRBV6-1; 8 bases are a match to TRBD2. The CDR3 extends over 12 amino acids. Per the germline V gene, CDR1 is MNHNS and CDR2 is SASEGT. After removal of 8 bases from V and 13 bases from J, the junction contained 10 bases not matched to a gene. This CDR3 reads CASREGLLLQFF. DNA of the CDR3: TGTGCCAGCCGGGAGGGCCTCTTGCTCCAGTTCTTC.

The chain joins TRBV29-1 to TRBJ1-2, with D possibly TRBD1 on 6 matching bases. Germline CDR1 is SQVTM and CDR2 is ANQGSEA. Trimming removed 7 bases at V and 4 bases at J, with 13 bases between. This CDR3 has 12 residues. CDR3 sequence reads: CSAGQSFYGYTF. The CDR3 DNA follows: TGCAGCGCTGGACAGTCCTTCTATGGCTACACCTTC.

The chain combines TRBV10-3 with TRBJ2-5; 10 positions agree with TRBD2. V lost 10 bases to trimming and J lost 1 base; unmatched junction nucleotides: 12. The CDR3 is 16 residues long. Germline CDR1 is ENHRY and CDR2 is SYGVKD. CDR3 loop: CATSGSGRATQETQYF. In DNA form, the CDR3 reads TGTGCCACCAGCGGAAGCGGGAGGGCCACCCAAGAGACCCAGTACTTC.

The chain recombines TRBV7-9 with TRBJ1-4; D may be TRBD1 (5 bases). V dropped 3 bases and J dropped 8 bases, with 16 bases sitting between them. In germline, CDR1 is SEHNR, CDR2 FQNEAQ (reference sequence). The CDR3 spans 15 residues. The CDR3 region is CASSFDGTFGEKLFF. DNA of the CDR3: TGTGCCAGCAGCTTTGACGGGACCTTCGGGGAAAAACTGTTTTTT.

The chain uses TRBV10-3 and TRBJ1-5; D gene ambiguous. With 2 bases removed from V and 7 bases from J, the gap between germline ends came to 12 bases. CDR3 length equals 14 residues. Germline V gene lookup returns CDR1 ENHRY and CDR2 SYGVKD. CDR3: CAISEGRGKQPQHF. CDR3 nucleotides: TGTGCCATCAGTGAGGGCCGCGGGAAGCAGCCCCAGCATTTT.

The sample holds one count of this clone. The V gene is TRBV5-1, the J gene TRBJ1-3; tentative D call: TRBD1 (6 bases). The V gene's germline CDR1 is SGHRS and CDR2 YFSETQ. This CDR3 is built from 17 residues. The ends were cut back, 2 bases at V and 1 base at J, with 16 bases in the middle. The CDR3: CASSLFGGPPSGNTIYF. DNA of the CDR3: TGCGCCAGCAGCTTATTTGGGGGGCCCCCGTCTGGAAACACCATATATTTT.

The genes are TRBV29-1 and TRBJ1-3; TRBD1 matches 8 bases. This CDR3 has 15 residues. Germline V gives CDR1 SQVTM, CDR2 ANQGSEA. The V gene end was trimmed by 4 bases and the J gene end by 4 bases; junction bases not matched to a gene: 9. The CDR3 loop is CSVVLTGAWGNTIYF. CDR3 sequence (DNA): TGCAGCGTTGTCCTGACAGGGGCCTGGGGAAACACCATATATTTT.

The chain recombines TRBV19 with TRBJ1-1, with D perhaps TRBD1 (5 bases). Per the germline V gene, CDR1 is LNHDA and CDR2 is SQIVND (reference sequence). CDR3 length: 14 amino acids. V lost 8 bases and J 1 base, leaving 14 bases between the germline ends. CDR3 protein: CASGPRGRNTEAFF. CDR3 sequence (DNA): TGTGCCAGTGGTCCAAGGGGCAGGAACACTGAAGCTTTCTTT. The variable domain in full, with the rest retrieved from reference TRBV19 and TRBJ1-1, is DGGITQSPKYLFRKEGQNVTLSCEQNLNHDAMYWYRQDPGQGLRLIYYSQIVNDFQKGDIAEGYSVSREKKESFPLTVTSAQKNPTAFYLCASGPRGRNTEAFFGQGTRLTVV.

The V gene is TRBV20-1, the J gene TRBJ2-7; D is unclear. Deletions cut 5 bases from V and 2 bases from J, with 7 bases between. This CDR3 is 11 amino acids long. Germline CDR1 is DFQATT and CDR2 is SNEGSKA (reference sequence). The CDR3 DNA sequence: TGCAGTGCTCAACTGACCTACGAGCAGTACTTC. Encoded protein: CSAQLTYEQYF.

CDR3 nucleotide sequence: TGCGCCAGCAGCCAACTTACGGGACAGGGGGCTGAAAAACTGTTTTTT. Its protein is CASSQLTGQGAEKLFF. The genes are TRBV4-1 and TRBJ1-4, with 12 bases matching TRBD1. V was clipped by 2 bases and J by 7 bases; unmatched bases: 5. This CDR3 is 16 amino acids long. Germline V CDR1 and CDR2: MGHRA, YSYEKL.

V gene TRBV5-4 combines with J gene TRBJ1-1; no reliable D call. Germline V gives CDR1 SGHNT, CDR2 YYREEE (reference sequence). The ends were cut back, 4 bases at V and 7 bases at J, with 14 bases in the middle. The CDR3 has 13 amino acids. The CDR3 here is CASSPRIHDEAFF. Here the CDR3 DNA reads TGTGCCAGCAGCCCCCGAATACACGATGAAGCTTTCTTT.

The CDR3 loop reads CATSRAQGDGYTF. The CDR3 nucleotides are TGTGCCACCAGCAGAGCCCAGGGTGATGGCTACACCTTC. The chain combines TRBV15 with TRBJ1-2, with D maybe TRBD1 (5 bases). This CDR3 has 13 residues. Trimming left V 1 base short and J 6 bases short, with 9 bases between. Germline V gene data show CDR1 as LNHNV and CDR2 as YYDKDF (reference sequence).

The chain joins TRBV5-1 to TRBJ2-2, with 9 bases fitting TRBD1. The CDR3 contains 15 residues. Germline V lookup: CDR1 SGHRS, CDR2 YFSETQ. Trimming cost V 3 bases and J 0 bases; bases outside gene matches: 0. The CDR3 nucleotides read TGCGCCAGCAGCTGGGACAGGGCGAACACCGGGGAGCTGTTTTTT. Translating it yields CASSWDRANTGELFF.

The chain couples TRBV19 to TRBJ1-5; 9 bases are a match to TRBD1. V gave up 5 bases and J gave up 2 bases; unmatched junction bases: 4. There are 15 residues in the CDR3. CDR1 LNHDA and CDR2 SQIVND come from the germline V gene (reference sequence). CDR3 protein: CASSGQGYGNQPQHF. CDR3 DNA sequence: TGTGCCAGTAGTGGACAGGGGTACGGCAATCAGCCCCAGCATTTT.

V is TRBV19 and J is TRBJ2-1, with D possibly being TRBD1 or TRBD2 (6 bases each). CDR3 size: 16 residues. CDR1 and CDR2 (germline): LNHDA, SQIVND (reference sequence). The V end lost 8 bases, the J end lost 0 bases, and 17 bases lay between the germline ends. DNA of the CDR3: TGTGCCAGTTCTCGGGGGCTAGGCAGCTCCTACAATGAGCAGTTCTTC. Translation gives CASSRGLGSSYNEQFF.

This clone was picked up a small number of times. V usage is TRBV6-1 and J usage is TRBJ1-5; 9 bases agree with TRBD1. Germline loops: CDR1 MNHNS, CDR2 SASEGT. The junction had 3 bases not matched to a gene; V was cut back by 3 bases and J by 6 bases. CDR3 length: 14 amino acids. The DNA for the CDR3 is TGTGCCAGCAGTGAGACAGGGGGGATTCAGCCCCAGCATTTT. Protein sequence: CASSETGGIQPQHF.

The CDR3 sequence is CASSPQGAKNIQYF. CDR3 nucleotides: TGTGCCAGCTCACCACAGGGAGCCAAAAACATTCAGTACTTC. The rearrangement joins TRBV18 to TRBJ2-4; D not resolved. In germline, CDR1 is KGHSH, CDR2 LQKENI. The CDR3 is 14 amino acids. Trimming took off 1 base at V and 0 bases at J, with 4 bases between the two ends.

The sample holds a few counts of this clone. The CDR3 sequence is CAWSLRGQPQHF. For the CDR3, the DNA is TGTGCCTGGAGTTTACGGGGACAGCCCCAGCATTTT. This chain links TRBV30 with TRBJ1-5, with no clear D. The V gene's germline CDR1 is GTSNPN and CDR2 SVGIG (reference sequence). The CDR3 totals 12 residues. Trimming removed 2 bases from V and 7 bases from J, with 9 bases in between.

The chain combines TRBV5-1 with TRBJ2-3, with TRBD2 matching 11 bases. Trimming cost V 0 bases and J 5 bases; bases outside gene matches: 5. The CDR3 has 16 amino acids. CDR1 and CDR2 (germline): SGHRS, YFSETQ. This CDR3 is CASSLGSGRAGDTQYF. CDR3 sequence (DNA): TGCGCCAGCAGCTTGGGTAGCGGGAGGGCTGGAGATACGCAGTATTTT.

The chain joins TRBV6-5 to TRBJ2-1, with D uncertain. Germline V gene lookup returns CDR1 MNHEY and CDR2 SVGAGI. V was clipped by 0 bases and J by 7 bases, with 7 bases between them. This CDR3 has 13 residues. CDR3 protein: CASSYSTTNEQFF. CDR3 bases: TGTGCCAGCAGTTACTCTACTACAAATGAGCAGTTCTTC.